This passage covers 19 T cell receptor beta chains from one sample sequenced in a study of blood T cell repertoires in COVID-19. This table comes from immunoSEQ multiplex PCR, and its TCRdb copy is limited to in-frame clones, with some not included. The profile covers 77,000 or so clones, with roughly 80% appearing a single time and less than 8% taken by the ten largest. Input material: peripheral blood. Every receptor here comes from a woman aged 60-70 years with acute or convalescent COVID-19.

This clone was observed once. This chain joins TRBV7-2 and TRBJ2-3; 15 nucleotides match TRBD2. The V gene end was trimmed by 5 bases and the J gene end by 5 bases; junction bases not matched to a gene: 8. Germline CDR1 is SGHTA and CDR2 is FQGNSA. The CDR3 consists of 17 residues. This CDR3 is CASSLGLAGGRGDTQYF. The CDR3 DNA reads as TGTGCCAGCAGCCTCGGACTAGCGGGGGGGCGAGGAGATACGCAGTATTTT.

The chain couples TRBV7-8 to TRBJ1-2; D may be TRBD1 (5 bases). The CDR3 has 15 amino acids. V was cut by 5 bases and J by 5 bases, with 18 bases left in between. Germline CDR1 is SGHVS and CDR2 is FQNEAQ. For the CDR3, the DNA is TGTGCCAGCAGCCGAGTAGGCGGGGGAACTTATGGCTACACCTTC. Amino acids: CASSRVGGGTYGYTF.

The V call is TRBV6-1, the J call TRBJ2-3; 12 positions match TRBD2. Per the germline V gene, CDR1 is MNHNS and CDR2 is SASEGT. The CDR3 covers 15 residues. The trim removed 3 bases at V and 6 bases at J, leaving 4 bases unmatched. CDR3 sequence: CASSDLAGGPDTQYF. CDR3 DNA: TGTGCCAGCAGTGATCTAGCGGGGGGGCCTGATACGCAGTATTTT.

The V call is TRBV5-1, the J call TRBJ2-3, with 9 nucleotides matching TRBD1. The ends lost 0 bases at V and 5 bases at J; junction bases unmatched: 4. This CDR3 has 15 residues. Germline loops: CDR1 SGHRS, CDR2 YFSETQ. CDR3 loop: CASSLDGTGLDTQYF. As DNA, the CDR3 is TGCGCCAGCAGCTTGGACGGGACAGGGCTAGATACGCAGTATTTT.

This chain connects TRBV2 to TRBJ1-2; 7 bases line up with TRBD1. Trimming removed 3 bases from V and 4 bases from J; junction bases left unmatched: 8. CDR3 size: 15 residues. Germline assignment: CDR1 SNHLY and CDR2 FYNNEI. CDR3 bases: TGTGCCAGCAGTGACTCCCCAGGGGGTTCCTATGGCTACACCTTC. Translated, it gives CASSDSPGGSYGYTF.

This clone has just one count. The chain combines TRBV27 with TRBJ1-2; TRBD1 agrees at 10 bases. The CDR3 sequence is 13 residues long. J lost 8 bases, V lost 4 bases, and 4 bases had no gene match. Per the germline V gene, CDR1 is MNHEY and CDR2 is SMNVEV (reference sequence). The CDR3 loop reads CASSYDRGHGYTF. The CDR3 bases are TGTGCCAGCAGTTATGACAGGGGGCACGGCTACACCTTC.

This clone came up once. The rearrangement links TRBV6-6 to TRBJ1-2, with TRBD1 identical over 8 bases. Germline CDR1 and CDR2: MNHNY and SVGAGI (reference sequence). With V trimmed by 4 bases and J by 8 bases, 15 bases remained unmatched. This CDR3 comprises 16 residues. CDR3 nucleotide sequence: TGTGCCAGCAGTTCCCCCACGCAGGGGGCAACGGGAGGCTACACCTTC. It yields the protein CASSSPTQGATGGYTF.

The chain combines TRBV6-1 with TRBJ1-5; D is perhaps TRBD1 (5 bases). Trimming shortened V by 0 bases and J by 9 bases, and 12 bases separated the two germline ends. Germline V gene lookup returns CDR1 MNHNS and CDR2 SASEGT. CDR3 length: 14 residues. DNA of the CDR3: TGTGCCAGCAGTGAAGCGGGCAGGGAGGGGCCCCAGCATTTT. Protein sequence: CASSEAGREGPQHF.

The rearrangement links TRBV2 to TRBJ2-3; D might be TRBD2 (5 bases). This CDR3 has 14 amino acids. Germline assignment: CDR1 SNHLY and CDR2 FYNNEI. V was pared by 4 bases and J by 7 bases, with 15 bases between. CDR3 DNA sequence: TGTGCCAGCAGTGCCCCGCGGGTTAGGTATACGCAGTATTTT. Protein: CASSAPRVRYTQYF.

In DNA, the CDR3 is TGTGCCAGCAGGGTACACCGATCGGGGGGCTACACCTTC. Its translation is CASRVHRSGGYTF. The V gene is TRBV12-3 or TRBV12-4, the J gene TRBJ1-2; D not resolved. The CDR3 has 13 amino acids. Deletions cut 6 bases from V and 8 bases from J, with 16 bases between.

The V gene is TRBV29-1, the J gene TRBJ1-4; 9 bases are shared with TRBD1. From germline, CDR1 is SQVTM and CDR2 ANQGSEA. Trimming cost V 3 bases and J 0 bases; bases outside gene matches: 5. The CDR3 covers 16 residues. The CDR3 reads CSVDLGQGATNEKLFF. CDR3 coding DNA: TGCAGCGTTGATCTGGGACAGGGCGCAACTAATGAAAAACTGTTTTTT.

The V and J genes are TRBV13 and TRBJ2-7; D perhaps matches TRBD2 (5 bases). Per germline, CDR1 PRHDT and CDR2 FYEKMQ (reference sequence). The CDR3 runs to 11 residues. Trimming shortened V by 5 bases and J by 7 bases, and 9 bases separated the two germline ends. CDR3 sequence (DNA): TGTGCCAGCAGCCGAGGGTGGGAGCAGTACTTC. It codes for CASSRGWEQYF.

This CDR3 reads CASSITSGAGGTQYF. In DNA, the CDR3 is TGTGCCAGCAGTATAACTAGCGGGGCCGGGGGTACGCAGTATTTT. The V gene is TRBV6-2 or TRBV6-3, the J gene TRBJ2-3; 10 bases match TRBD2. The CDR3 length is 15 residues. The ends lost 5 bases at V and 8 bases at J; junction bases unmatched: 10. Germline V gene lookup returns CDR1 MNHEY and CDR2 SVGEGT.

This clone was picked up a small number of times. The V gene is TRBV19, the J gene TRBJ2-7, with D hard to call. Germline CDR1 and CDR2: LNHDA and SQIVND (reference sequence). This CDR3 is 11 amino acids long. Trimming took 8 bases from V and 2 from J, leaving 7 bases between them. The CDR3 sequence: CASGVTYEQYF. CDR3 DNA: TGTGCCAGTGGAGTTACCTACGAGCAGTACTTC. The complete variable domain, with remaining parts taken from reference TRBV19 and TRBJ2-7, reads DGGITQSPKYLFRKEGQNVTLSCEQNLNHDAMYWYRQDPGQGLRLIYYSQIVNDFQKGDIAEGYSVSREKKESFPLTVTSAQKNPTAFYLCASGVTYEQYFGPGTRLTVT.

The chain has TRBV2 and TRBJ1-3; a possible D gene is TRBD1 (6 bases). V lost 1 base and J 2 bases, leaving 9 bases between the germline ends. Germline-derived CDR1 and CDR2 are SNHLY and FYNNEI. The CDR3 is 15 amino acids. The CDR3 sequence: CASSEEGVPGNTIYF. The CDR3 region has the DNA TGTGCCAGCAGTGAAGAGGGGGTTCCTGGAAACACCATATATTTT. Full variable domain (outside the CDR3, taken from reference TRBV2 and TRBJ1-3): EPEVTQTPSHQVTQMGQEVILRCVPISNHLYFYWYRQILGQKVEFLVSFYNNEISEKSEIFDDQFSVERPDGSNFTLKIRSTKLEDSAMYFCASSEEGVPGNTIYFGEGSWLTVV.

The J gene is TRBJ1-5, the V gene TRBV5-1, with D possibly TRBD1 on 5 matching bases. Between the trimmed V and J ends, which lost 5 bases and 2 bases, there was a span of 11 bases. Germline loops: CDR1 SGHRS, CDR2 YFSETQ. The CDR3 has 14 residues. CDR3 amino acids: CASRGLGGNQPQHF. The CDR3 nucleotides are TGCGCCAGCAGGGGGTTAGGGGGCAATCAGCCCCAGCATTTT.

This clone was observed at least ten times. The chain employs TRBV3-1 (or the pseudogene TRBV3-2) and TRBJ2-5; 9 bases match TRBD2. This CDR3 is 15 amino acids long. CDR1 is LGHDT, CDR2 YNNKEL, per germline (reference sequence). Trimming at V came to 7 bases and at J to 2 bases, leaving 8 bases not matched to a gene. CDR3 loop: CASILLSGGQETQYF. CDR3 nucleotide sequence: TGTGCCAGCATCCTCCTTAGCGGGGGACAAGAGACCCAGTACTTC.

V usage is TRBV5-1 and J usage is TRBJ2-1; 8 bases line up with TRBD1. The germline V gene encodes CDR1 SGHRS and CDR2 YFSETQ. V lost 7 bases, J lost 2 bases, and 8 bases stayed unmatched. The CDR3 covers 15 residues. CDR3 loop: CASGSQGAAYNEQFF. In nucleotides, the CDR3 is TGCGCCAGCGGATCCCAGGGGGCAGCCTACAATGAGCAGTTCTTC.

The genes are TRBV2 and TRBJ1-2; maybe TRBD1 (5 bases). Per germline, CDR1 SNHLY and CDR2 FYNNEI. Deletions cut 3 bases from V and 2 bases from J, with 10 bases between. CDR3 size: 14 residues. CDR3 DNA sequence: TGTGCCAGCAGTGAGGGAGGGACCAACTATGGCTACACCTTC. Protein product: CASSEGGTNYGYTF.